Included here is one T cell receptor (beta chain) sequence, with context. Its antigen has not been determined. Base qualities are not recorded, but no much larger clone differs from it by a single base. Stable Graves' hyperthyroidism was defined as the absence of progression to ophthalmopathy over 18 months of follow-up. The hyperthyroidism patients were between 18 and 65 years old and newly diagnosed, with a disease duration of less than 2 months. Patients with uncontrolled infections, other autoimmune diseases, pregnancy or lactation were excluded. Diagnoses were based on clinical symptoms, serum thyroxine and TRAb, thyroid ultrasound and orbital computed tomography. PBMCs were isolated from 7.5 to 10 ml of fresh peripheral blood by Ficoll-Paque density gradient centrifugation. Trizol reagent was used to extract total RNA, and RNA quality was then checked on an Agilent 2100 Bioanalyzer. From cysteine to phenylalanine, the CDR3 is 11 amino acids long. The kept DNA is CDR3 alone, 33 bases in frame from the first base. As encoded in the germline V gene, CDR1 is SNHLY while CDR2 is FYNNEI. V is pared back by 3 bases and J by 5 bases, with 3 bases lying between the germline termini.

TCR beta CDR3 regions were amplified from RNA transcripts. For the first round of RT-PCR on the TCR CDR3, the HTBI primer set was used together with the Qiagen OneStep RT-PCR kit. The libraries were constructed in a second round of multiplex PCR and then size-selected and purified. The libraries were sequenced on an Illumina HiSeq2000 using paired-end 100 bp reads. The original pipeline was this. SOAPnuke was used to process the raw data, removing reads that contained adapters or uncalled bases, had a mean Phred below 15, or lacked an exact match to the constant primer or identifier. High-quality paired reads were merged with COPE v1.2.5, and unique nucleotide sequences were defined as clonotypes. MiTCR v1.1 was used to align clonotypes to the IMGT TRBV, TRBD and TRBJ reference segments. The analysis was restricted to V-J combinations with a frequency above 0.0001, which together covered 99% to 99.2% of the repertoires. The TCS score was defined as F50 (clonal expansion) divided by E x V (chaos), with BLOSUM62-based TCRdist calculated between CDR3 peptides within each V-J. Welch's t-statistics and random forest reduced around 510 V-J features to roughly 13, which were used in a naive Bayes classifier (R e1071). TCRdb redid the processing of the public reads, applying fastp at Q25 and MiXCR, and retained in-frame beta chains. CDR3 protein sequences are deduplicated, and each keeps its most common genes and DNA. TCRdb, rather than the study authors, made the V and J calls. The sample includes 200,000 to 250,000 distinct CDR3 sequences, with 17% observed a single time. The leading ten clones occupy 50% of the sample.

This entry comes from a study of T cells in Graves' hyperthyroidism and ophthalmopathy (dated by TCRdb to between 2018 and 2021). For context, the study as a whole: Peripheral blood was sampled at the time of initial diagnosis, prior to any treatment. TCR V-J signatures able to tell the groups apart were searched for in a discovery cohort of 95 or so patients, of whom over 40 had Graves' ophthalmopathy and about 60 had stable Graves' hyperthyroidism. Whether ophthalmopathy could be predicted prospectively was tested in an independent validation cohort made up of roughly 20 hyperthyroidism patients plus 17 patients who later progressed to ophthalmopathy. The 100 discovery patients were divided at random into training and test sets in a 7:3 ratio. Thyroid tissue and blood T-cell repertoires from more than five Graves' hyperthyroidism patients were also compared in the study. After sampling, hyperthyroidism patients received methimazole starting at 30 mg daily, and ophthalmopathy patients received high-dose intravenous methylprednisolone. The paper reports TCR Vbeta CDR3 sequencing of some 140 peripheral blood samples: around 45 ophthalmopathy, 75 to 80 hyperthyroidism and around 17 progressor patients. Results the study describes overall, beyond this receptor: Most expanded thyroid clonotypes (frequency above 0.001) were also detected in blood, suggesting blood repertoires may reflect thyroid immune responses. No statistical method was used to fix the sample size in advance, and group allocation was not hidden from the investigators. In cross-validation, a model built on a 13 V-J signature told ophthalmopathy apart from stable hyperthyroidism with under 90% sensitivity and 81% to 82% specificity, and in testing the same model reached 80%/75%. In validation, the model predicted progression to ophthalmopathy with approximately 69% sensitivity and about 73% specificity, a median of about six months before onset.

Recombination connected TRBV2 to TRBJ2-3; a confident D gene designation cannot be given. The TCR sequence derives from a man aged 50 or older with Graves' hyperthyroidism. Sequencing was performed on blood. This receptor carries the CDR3 CASSEIDTQYF. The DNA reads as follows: TGTGCCAGCAGTGAGATAGATACGCAGTATTTT.